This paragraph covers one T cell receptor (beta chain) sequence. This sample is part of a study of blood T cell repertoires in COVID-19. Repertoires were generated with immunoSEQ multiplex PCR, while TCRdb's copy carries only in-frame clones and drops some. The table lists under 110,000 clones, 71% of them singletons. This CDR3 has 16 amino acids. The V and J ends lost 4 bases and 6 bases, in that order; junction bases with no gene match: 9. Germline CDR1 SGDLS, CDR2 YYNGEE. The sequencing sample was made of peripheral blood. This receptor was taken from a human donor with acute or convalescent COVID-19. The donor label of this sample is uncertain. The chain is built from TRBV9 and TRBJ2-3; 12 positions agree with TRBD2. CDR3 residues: CASSSLAGGPRDTQYF. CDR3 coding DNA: TGTGCCAGCAGCTCCCTAGCGGGGGGGCCACGGGATACGCAGTATTTT.